The sequence of this TCR beta chain was determined in a study of OX40 agonist ivuxolimab in advanced cancers. For context, the study as a whole: The costimulatory receptor OX40 (CD134) was targeted by ivuxolimab, a fully human IgG2 agonistic monoclonal antibody. Three dose-escalation patients achieved partial responses, one with hepatocellular carcinoma and two with cutaneous melanoma. Patients were allowed to have had prior anti-PD-1, anti-PD-L1 or anti-CTLA-4 therapy, and roughly two fifths of the dose-escalation patients had been treated with checkpoint inhibitors. Of the 50 to 55 dose-escalation patients, hepatocellular carcinoma was present in about 20, melanoma in some 15, renal cell carcinoma in 9 and head and neck cancer in 9. Intravenous ivuxolimab was administered to patients every 2 weeks at six dose levels: 0.01, 0.1, 0.3, 1.5, 3 and 10 mg/kg. Peripheral TCRbeta sequencing was intended to test whether TCR sequence diversity was altered and clonal T-cell expansion was caused by ivuxolimab. The monotherapy dose-escalation portion (N = 52 patients) of the phase I ivuxolimab trial is reported in the paper. In the dose-escalation cohort, roughly 80% of patients were male, and the mean age was roughly 60 years, with a range of about 23 to 85.

For sequencing of the TCRbeta CDR3 region, genomic DNA was extracted from the sorted cells. TCRbeta CDR3 regions were sequenced using the immunoSEQ Assay. TCRdb re-hosts the immuneACCESS table, in-frame sequences only. Its copies lack some clones; in the studies checked, an unresolved V gene accounts for under half of them, and the cause for the rest is not known. This sample lists some 43,000 clones; roughly 94% were detected once. The leading ten clones occupy 11% of the sample. Patients with a history of autoimmune disease or receiving systemic immunosuppression were excluded from the trial. Peripheral blood for TCR sequencing was drawn from every dose cohort at baseline, at cycle 4 day 1 and at cycle 7 day 1. The samples were taken from a phase I, first-in-human, multicenter, open-label dose-escalation trial of ivuxolimab. Adults with locally advanced or metastatic melanoma, renal cell carcinoma, hepatocellular carcinoma or head and neck squamous cell carcinoma were enrolled in the trial. Before TCR sequencing, CD4+ T cells and CD8+ T cells from peripheral blood were sorted into separate populations.

About this clone itself: Its antigen is unknown. Nothing much larger sits one base from this clone, and base qualities are not available.

Study-wide findings and limitations: On average, CD8+ T cells showed more expanded clones than CD4+ T cells after ivuxolimab. In the 0.1-3.0 mg/kg groups, partial responders were among the patients with the lowest normalized peripheral clonal expansion, particularly in CD8+ T cells. Antigen specificity was not determined for the clonally expanded peripheral T cells. At doses from 0.1 to 3.0 mg/kg, clonal expansion was seen in both CD4+ and CD8+ blood T cells between baseline and week 6. Low levels of normalized T-cell clonal expansion were also seen in some patients who did not respond.

From the cysteine up to the phenylalanine, the CDR3 has a length of 12 residues. Just CDR3 DNA is preserved here, 36 bases in frame from base 1. V drops 2 bases and J drops 11 bases, leaving 11 bases in between. This receptor chain uses TRBV5-7 and TRBJ1-5, with the D gene call left open. TRBV5-7 is marked as an open reading frame, function uncertain. The sequencing used CD4+ or CD8+ T cells sorted from blood, collected in a trial of the OX40 agonist ivuxolimab. This TCR was recovered from an adult with an advanced solid tumor such as melanoma, head and neck, liver or kidney cancer. The CDR3 amino acid sequence is: CASSLKTVAQHF. The bases are TGTGCCAGCAGCTTAAAGACCGTGGCCCAGCATTTT.